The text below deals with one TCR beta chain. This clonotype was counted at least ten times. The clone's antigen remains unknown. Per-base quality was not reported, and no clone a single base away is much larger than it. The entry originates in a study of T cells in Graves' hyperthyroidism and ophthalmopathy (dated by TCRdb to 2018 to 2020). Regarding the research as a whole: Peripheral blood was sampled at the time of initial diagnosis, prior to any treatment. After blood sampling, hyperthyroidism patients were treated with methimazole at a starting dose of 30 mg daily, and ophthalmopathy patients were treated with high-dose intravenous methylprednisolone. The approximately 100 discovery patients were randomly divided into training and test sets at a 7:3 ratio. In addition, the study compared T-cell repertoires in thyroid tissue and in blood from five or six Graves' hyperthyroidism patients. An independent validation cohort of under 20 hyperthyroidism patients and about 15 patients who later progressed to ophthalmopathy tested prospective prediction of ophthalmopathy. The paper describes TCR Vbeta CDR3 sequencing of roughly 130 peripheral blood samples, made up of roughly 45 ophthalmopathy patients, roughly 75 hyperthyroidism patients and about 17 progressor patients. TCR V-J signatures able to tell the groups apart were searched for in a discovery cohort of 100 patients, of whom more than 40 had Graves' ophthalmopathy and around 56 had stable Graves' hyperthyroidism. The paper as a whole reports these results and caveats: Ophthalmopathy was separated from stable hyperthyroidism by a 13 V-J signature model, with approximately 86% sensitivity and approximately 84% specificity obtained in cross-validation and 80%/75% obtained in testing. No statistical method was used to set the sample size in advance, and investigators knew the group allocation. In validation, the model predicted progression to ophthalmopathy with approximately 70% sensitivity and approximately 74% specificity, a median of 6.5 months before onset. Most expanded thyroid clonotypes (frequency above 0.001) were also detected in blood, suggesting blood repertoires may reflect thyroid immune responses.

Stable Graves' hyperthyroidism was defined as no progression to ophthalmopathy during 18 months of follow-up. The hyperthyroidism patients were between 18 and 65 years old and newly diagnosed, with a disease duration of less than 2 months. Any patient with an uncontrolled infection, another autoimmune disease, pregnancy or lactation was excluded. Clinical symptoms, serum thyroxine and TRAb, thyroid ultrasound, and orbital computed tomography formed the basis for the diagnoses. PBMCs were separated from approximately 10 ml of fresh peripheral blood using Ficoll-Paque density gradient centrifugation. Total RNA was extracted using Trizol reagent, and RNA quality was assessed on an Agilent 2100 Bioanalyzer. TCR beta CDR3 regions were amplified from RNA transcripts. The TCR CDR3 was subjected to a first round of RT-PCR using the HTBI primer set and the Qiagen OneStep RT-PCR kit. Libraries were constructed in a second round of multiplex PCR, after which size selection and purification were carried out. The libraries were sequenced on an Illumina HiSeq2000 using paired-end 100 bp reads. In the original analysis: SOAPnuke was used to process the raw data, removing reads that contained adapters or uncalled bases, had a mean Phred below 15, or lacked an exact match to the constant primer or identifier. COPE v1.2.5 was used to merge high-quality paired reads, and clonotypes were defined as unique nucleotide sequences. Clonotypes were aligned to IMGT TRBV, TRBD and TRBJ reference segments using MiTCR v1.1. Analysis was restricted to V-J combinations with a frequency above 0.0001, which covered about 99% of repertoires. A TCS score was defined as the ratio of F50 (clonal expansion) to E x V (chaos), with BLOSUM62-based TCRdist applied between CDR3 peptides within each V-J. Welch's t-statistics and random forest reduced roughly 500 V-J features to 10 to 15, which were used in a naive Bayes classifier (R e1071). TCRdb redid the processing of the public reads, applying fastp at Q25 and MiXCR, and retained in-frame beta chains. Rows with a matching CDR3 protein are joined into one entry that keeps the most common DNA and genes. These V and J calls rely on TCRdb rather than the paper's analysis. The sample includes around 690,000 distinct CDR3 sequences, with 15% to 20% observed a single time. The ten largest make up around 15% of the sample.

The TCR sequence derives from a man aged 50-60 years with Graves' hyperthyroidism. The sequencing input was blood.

The CDR3 region: CASSFDRGSVGYTF. The nucleotides read TGTGCCAGCAGCTTTGACAGGGGATCGGTTGGCTACACCTTC. Recombination connected TRBV11-1 to TRBJ1-2, with TRBD1 identical over 8 junction bases. The CDR3, from cysteine to phenylalanine, totals 14 residues. The read is trimmed to its CDR3 DNA, 42 bases read in frame from base 1. At the junction V is shortened by 3 bases and J by 7 bases; bases outside the gene matches: 7. CDR1 and CDR2, per the germline V gene (reference sequence), are SGHAT and FQDESV. The entire variable domain, with the stretches around the CDR3 drawn from the reference TRBV11-1 and TRBJ1-2 proteins, is EAEVAQSPRYKITEKSQAVAFWCDPISGHATLYWYRQILGQGPELLVQFQDESVVDDSQLPKDRFSAERLKGVDSTLKIQPAELGDSAMYLCASSFDRGSVGYTFGSGTRLTVV.